This TCR beta chain came from a study of CD8 T cells in ankylosing spondylitis. Study findings and constraints: A TCR beta motif of about 8 highly homologous variants seemed to mark ankylosing spondylitis blood. A subset of motif variants has previously been described in the synovial fluid and blood of reactive arthritis.

TCRdb re-derived calls from the 5' RACE reads in MiXCR, one entry per CDR3 protein. The table has around 770,000 distinct CDR3 sequences, 15% to 20% seen once. There are many counts of this clonotype. Its antigen is still unknown. The specimen was blood, either unsorted or a sorted T cell fraction (not recorded which). The sequence derives from a male donor with ankylosing spondylitis.

CDR3 protein: CASSQGTGQWTEAFF. For the CDR3, the DNA is TGCGCCAGCAGCCAAGGGACAGGGCAATGGACTGAAGCTTTCTTT. The chain recombines TRBV4-1 with TRBJ1-1, with 8 positions matching TRBD1. The CDR3 covers 15 residues. Per germline, CDR1 MGHRA and CDR2 YSYEKL. The junction had 6 bases not matched to a gene; V was cut back by 1 base and J by 5 bases.